Following are 14 T cell receptor beta chains from one sample sequenced in a study of blood T cell repertoires in COVID-19. Generated by immunoSEQ multiplex PCR, the TCRdb table keeps only in-frame clones and is missing some. Altogether 150,000 to 200,000 clones are present, 85% being singletons, with the ten largest covering roughly 8%. Sequenced sample: peripheral blood. The receptors derive from a woman aged 60-70 years with acute or convalescent COVID-19.

V gene TRBV2 combines with J gene TRBJ1-5; D may be TRBD1 (5 bases). The germline gives CDR1 SNHLY, CDR2 FYNNEI. Trimming took 8 bases from V and 0 from J, leaving 14 bases between them. CDR3 length: 15 residues. Written as DNA, the CDR3 is TGTGCCAGCGGTCGGGGCGGGGATAGCAATCAGCCCCAGCATTTT. Translating it yields CASGRGGDSNQPQHF.

This clone occurred once. The chain recombines TRBV24-1 with TRBJ1-1; D gene ambiguous. Germline lookup yields CDR1 KGHDR and CDR2 SFDVKD. The CDR3 consists of 12 residues. Between the trimmed V and J ends, which lost 10 bases and 0 bases, there was a span of 8 bases. CDR3 in amino acids: CATKLLNTEAFF. CDR3 nucleotides: TGTGCCACTAAGCTGTTGAACACTGAAGCTTTCTTT.

About this clone itself: An end of the junction does not agree with germline; a read error may underlie this. V and J are TRBV7-7 and TRBJ2-2, with TRBD2 as a possible D gene (7 bases). Germline V gives CDR1 SSHAT, CDR2 FNYEAQ (reference sequence). The CDR3 is made up of 16 amino acids. The CDR3 nucleotides are TGTGCTAGCAGCCCCGGGAGGACAGTGAACACCGGGGAGCTGTTTTTT. Translated, it gives CASSPGRTVNTGELFF. The full variable domain, in which reference TRBV7-7 and TRBJ2-2 provide the parts outside the CDR3, is GAGVSQSPRYKVTKRGQDVTLRCDPISSHATLYWYQQALGQGPEFLTYFNYEAQPDKSGLPSDRFSAERPEGSISTLTIQRTEQRDSAMYRCASSPGRTVNTGELFFGEGSRLTVL.

The chain employs TRBV6-6 and TRBJ2-3; a weak D match, TRBD1 (6 bases). Germline lookup yields CDR1 MNHNY and CDR2 SVGAGI (reference sequence). Trimming stripped 8 bases from V and 1 base from J, with 7 bases between. CDR3 length: 12 amino acids. In DNA, the CDR3 is TGTGCCAGCGGGGGCGGCACAGATACGCAGTATTTT. Translating gives CASGGGTDTQYF.

On this clone: The sample carries other DNA sequences with the same CDR3. CDR3 sequence (DNA): TGCGCCAGCAGCTTGGGGCCTAGCGGACCCTACGAGCAGTACGTC. Residues: CASSLGPSGPYEQYV. The chain links TRBV5-1 to TRBJ2-7, with TRBD2 matching over 7 bases. The CDR3 length is 15 residues. After removal of 0 bases from V and 2 bases from J, the junction contained 5 bases not matched to a gene. Germline lookup yields CDR1 SGHRS and CDR2 YFSETQ.

The rearrangement joins TRBV9 to TRBJ2-1; D is possibly TRBD1 (5 bases). The V gene lost 0 bases and the J gene lost 8 bases, with 18 bases spanning the gap. Germline V gene lookup returns CDR1 SGDLS and CDR2 YYNGEE. The CDR3 has 16 residues. In DNA form, the CDR3 reads TGTGCCAGCAGCGTAGGTTTCGGTCCAGGGTTTGATGAGCAGTTCTTC. Translating gives CASSVGFGPGFDEQFF.

V is TRBV12-3 or TRBV12-4 and J is TRBJ2-1; 8 bases map to TRBD1. This CDR3 has 13 residues. V was pared by 1 base and J by 10 bases, with 3 bases of the junction left unmatched. The CDR3 DNA reads as TGTGCCAGCAGTTTAGGGACAGGGTGGGAGCAGTTCTTC. The encoded protein is CASSLGTGWEQFF.

This clone was detected only a few times. The V call is TRBV6-6, the J call TRBJ1-6, with D unresolved. Trimming took off 4 bases at V and 11 bases at J, with 15 bases between the two ends. This CDR3 is 14 amino acids long. Germline V gene data show CDR1 as MNHNY and CDR2 as SVGAGI (reference sequence). The CDR3 here is CASSSQTIGPPLHF. The CDR3 DNA follows: TGTGCCAGCAGTTCCCAGACTATCGGGCCACCCCTCCACTTT.

CDR3 sequence: CASSPNPVAGGNEQFF. The CDR3 bases are TGTGCCAGCTCACCTAACCCGGTAGCGGGAGGCAATGAGCAGTTCTTC. The chain links TRBV18 to TRBJ2-1; 10 bases fit TRBD2. Germline assignment: CDR1 KGHSH and CDR2 LQKENI. This CDR3 has 16 residues. V was pared by 3 bases and J by 6 bases, with 8 bases of the junction left unmatched.

V gene TRBV6-6 combines with J gene TRBJ2-7; D unclear. The ends were cut back, 0 bases at V and 4 bases at J, with 10 bases in the middle. The CDR3 consists of 14 residues. Germline lookup yields CDR1 MNHNY and CDR2 SVGAGI (reference sequence). The CDR3 region is CASSYSTPPYEQYV. Written as DNA, the CDR3 is TGTGCCAGCAGTTACTCGACACCGCCTTACGAGCAGTACGTC.

J is TRBJ1-4 and V is TRBV14; D remains unclear. The germline CDR1 and CDR2 sequences are SGHDN and FVKESK. Trimming cost V 4 bases and J 1 base, with 13 bases left between them. This CDR3 spans 16 amino acids. The DNA for the CDR3 is TGTGCCAGCAGCCGCAGCGGTGGGGTAACTAATGAAAAACTGTTTTTT. It is translated as CASSRSGGVTNEKLFF.

The V call is TRBV3-1 (or the pseudogene TRBV3-2), the J call TRBJ1-3; D might be TRBD1 (5 bases). Germline loops: CDR1 LGHDT, CDR2 YNNKEL (reference sequence). The length of the CDR3 is 13 residues. The ends were cut back, 4 bases at V and 4 bases at J, with 8 bases in the middle. CDR3 region: CASSLGLGNTIYF. CDR3 coding DNA: TGTGCCAGCAGCCTGGGACTGGGAAACACCATATATTTT.

The chain links TRBV2 to TRBJ1-6; 10 positions match TRBD1. CDR3 size: 17 residues. The germline V gene has CDR1 SNHLY and CDR2 FYNNEI. V shed 3 bases and J 5 bases; nucleotides not matched to a gene: 7. The CDR3 region has the DNA TGTGCCAGCAGTGATAAGGCTGGGACAGGGGATAATTCACCCCTCCACTTT. It specifies CASSDKAGTGDNSPLHF.

This chain's CDR3 is CASSGGSNEQFF. The CDR3 DNA sequence: TGTGCCAGCAGTGGAGGTAGTAATGAGCAGTTCTTC. The V call is TRBV2, the J call TRBJ2-1, with D hard to call. The V end was cut by 4 bases, the J end by 7 bases, with 8 bases between. Germline loops: CDR1 SNHLY, CDR2 FYNNEI. The CDR3 runs to 12 residues.